Listed below are T cell receptor beta chains from one sample, sequenced in a study of beta chain features in type 1 diabetes. Some clones are missing from TCRdb's copy, which holds only in-frame ones; the method was immunoSEQ multiplex PCR. Of 400,000 to 500,000 clones listed, roughly 14% are singletons. Sequencing was carried out using naive CD4+ T cells from blood. Every receptor here comes from a man aged 25-45 years in good health. Each CDR3 is given with its conserved first and last residue. The D gene is left open where the match is weak. Rows may omit the clone size; those that give it use once, few, many or a size class.

j_call d_call v_call clone_size cdr3_nt cdr3_aa
TRBJ1-2 - TRBV9 few TGTGCCAGCAGCGTAGGGGCACAGGGAAACTATGGCTACACCTTC CASSVGAQGNYGYTF
TRBJ2-7 - TRBV29-1 - TGCAGCGTTGATGTCGGCCACTCCTACGAGCAGTACTTC CSVDVGHSYEQYF
TRBJ2-1 - TRBV7-2 few TGTGCCAGCAGCTTAAGTCAGGGGTTCGTAGAGCAGTTCTTC CASSLSQGFVEQFF
TRBJ2-1 - TRBV18 few TGTGCCAGCTCCATAGCCCTCACAGACGTTCGGGAGCAGTTCTTC CASSIALTDVREQFF
TRBJ1-4 - TRBV10-3 few TGTGCCATCAGTGAGTCTGAAAAACTGTTTTTT CAISESEKLFF
TRBJ2-7 - TRBV25-1 few TGTGCCAGCTCGAACGCATGGGACACCTACGAGCAGTACTTC CASSNAWDTYEQYF
TRBJ2-3 TRBD2 TRBV7-6 few TGTGCCAGCAGCTTAGGTAGCGGGGGGAGCACAGATACGCAGTATTTT CASSLGSGGSTDTQYF
TRBJ1-6 - TRBV27 few TGTGCCAGCAGTCGGACAGCCGTCTCCTATAATTCACCCCTCCACTTT CASSRTAVSYNSPLHF
TRBJ1-2 - TRBV7-2 - TGTGCCAGCAGCTCCCATGGGGTTACGAAAGGGGTTGGCTACACCTTC CASSSHGVTKGVGYTF
TRBJ1-4 TRBD1 TRBV29-1 - TGCAGCGTTTGTCGAGGACAGGGCAATGAAAAACTGTTTTTT CSVCRGQGNEKLFF
TRBJ1-2 - TRBV20-1 - TGCAGTGCTAGAGTGGGCTATGGCTACACCTTC CSARVGYGYTF
TRBJ2-5 - TRBV29-1 - TGCAGCGTTGTGGGCAGCCAAGAGACCCAGTACTTC CSVVGSQETQYF
TRBJ1-1 TRBD1 TRBV9 - TGTGCCAGCAGCGAGACAGGGTCGAACACTGAAGCTTTCTTT CASSETGSNTEAFF
TRBJ2-2 - TRBV29-1 few TGCAGCGCAACAGGTCCCGGGGTGCTGTTTTTT CSATGPGVLFF
TRBJ2-5 TRBD2 TRBV14 - TGTGCCAGCAGCCAAGATCCGGCGGGAGGGCTTCAAGAGACCCAGTACTTC CASSQDPAGGLQETQYF
TRBJ2-5 TRBD2 TRBV11-2 - TGTGCCAGCGGAAGCGGGAGAGTGGAGACCCAGTACTTC CASGSGRVETQYF
TRBJ2-7 TRBD1 TRBV7-2 - TGTGCCAGCAGCAGTCCGGGACAGAGCTCCTACGAGCAGTACTTC CASSSPGQSSYEQYF
TRBJ2-5 - TRBV7-9 once TGTGCCAGCAGCTTACGAGGAGTTCGGGAGACCCAGTACTTC CASSLRGVRETQYF
TRBJ1-2 - TRBV10-3 few TGTGCCACCATGAGCGGGCAGGGCTATGGCTACACCTTC CATMSGQGYGYTF
TRBJ2-3 - TRBV5-1 - TGCGCCAGCAGCTTGAAACAGTTCTCCGGCACAGATACGCAGTATTTT CASSLKQFSGTDTQYF
TRBJ2-2 - TRBV5-4 - TGTGCCAGCAGCGTAGCCGGGCGGAGCACCGGGGAGCTGTTTTTT CASSVAGRSTGELFF
TRBJ1-4 TRBD1 TRBV25-1 few TGTGCCAGCAGTGAATTAGGACAGGGGGCTTCCAATGAAAAACTGTTTTTT CASSELGQGASNEKLFF